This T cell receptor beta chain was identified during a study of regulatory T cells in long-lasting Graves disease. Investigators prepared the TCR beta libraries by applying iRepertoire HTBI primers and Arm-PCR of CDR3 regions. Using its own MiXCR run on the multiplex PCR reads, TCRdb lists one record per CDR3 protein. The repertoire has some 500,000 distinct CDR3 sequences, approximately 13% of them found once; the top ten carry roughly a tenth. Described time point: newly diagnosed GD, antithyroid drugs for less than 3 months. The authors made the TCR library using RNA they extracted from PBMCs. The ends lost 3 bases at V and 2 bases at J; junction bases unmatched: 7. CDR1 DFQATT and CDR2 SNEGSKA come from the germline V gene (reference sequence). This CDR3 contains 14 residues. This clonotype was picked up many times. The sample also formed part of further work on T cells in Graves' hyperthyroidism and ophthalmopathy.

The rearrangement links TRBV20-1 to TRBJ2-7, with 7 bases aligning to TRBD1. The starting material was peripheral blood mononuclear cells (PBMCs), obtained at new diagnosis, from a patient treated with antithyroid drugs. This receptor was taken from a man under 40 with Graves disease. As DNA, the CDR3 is TGCAGTGCTAGTAGGTCCGGGACAGCCTACGAGCAGTACTTC. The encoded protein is CSASRSGTAYEQYF.